This T cell receptor (beta chain) was captured in a study of PD-1 blockade in classical Hodgkin lymphoma. Overall study context: Patients were treated with nivolumab at 3 mg/kg, and this was given intravenously every 2 weeks. Whole-study results and caveats: Researchers reported that CD4+ TCR diversity, though not CD8+, rose significantly by C4D1. Healthy donors were reported to have higher baseline TCR diversity than newly diagnosed patients. Newly diagnosed patients and complete responders had comparable diversity at baseline.

Clones were sequenced by immunoSEQ multiplex PCR, and TCRdb holds only the in-frame ones, with some missing. The data contain roughly 31,000 clones, about 85% of them singletons. After autologous stem cell transplantation all patients relapsed, and prior brentuximab vedotin exposure differed between cohorts. Negative magnetic selection isolated CD4+ T cells from thawed PBMCs. A remark on this clone: Its antigen is unknown.

This TCR was sampled from a human donor with classical Hodgkin lymphoma. Sequences were derived from CD4+ T cells from blood, sampled at baseline.

For the CDR3, the DNA is TGTGCCAGCAGCTTAGAGGATAGCAATCAGCCCCAGCATTTT. Amino acids: CASSLEDSNQPQHF. The J gene is TRBJ1-5, the V gene TRBV7-9; D unresolved. CDR1 and CDR2 (germline): SEHNR, FQNEAQ (reference sequence). Between the trimmed V and J ends, which lost 1 base and 0 bases, there was a span of 4 bases. The CDR3 extends over 14 amino acids. Complete variable domain (other parts from reference TRBV7-9 and TRBJ1-5): DTGVSQNPRHKITKRGQNVTFRCDPISEHNRLYWYRQTLGQGPEFLTYFQNEAQLEKSRLLSDRFSAERPKGSFSTLEIQRTEQGDSAMYLCASSLEDSNQPQHFGDGTRLSIL.